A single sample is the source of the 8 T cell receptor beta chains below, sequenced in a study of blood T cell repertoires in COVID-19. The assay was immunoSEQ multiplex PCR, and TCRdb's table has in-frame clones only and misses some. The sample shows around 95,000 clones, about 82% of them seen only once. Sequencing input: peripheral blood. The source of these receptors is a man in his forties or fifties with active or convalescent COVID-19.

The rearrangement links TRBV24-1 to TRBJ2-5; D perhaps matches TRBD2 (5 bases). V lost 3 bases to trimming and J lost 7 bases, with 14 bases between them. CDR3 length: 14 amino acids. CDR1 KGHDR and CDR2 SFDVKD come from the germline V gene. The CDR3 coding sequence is TGTGCCACCAGTGATAACAGAGCCGAGGGGACCCAGTACTTC. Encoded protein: CATSDNRAEGTQYF.

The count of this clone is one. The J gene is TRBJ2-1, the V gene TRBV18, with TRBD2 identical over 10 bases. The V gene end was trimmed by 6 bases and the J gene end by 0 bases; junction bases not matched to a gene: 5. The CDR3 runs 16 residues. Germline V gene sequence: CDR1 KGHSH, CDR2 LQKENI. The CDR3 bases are TGTGCCAGCTCCATCTCTAGCGGGAGCTCCTACAATGAGCAGTTCTTC. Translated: CASSISSGSSYNEQFF.

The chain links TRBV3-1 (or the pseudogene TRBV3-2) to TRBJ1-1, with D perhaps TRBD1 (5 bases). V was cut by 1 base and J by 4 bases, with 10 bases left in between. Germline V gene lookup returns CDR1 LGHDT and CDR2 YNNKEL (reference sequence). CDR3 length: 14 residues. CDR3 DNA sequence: TGTGCCAGCAGCCAAGCATCGGGGGGCACTGAAGCTTTCTTT. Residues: CASSQASGGTEAFF.

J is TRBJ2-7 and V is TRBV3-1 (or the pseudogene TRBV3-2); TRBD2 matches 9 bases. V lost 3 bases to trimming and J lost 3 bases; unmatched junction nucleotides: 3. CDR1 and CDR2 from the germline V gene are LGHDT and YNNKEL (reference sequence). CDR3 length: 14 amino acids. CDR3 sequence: CASSQFSGSYEQYF. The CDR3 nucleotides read TGTGCCAGCAGCCAGTTTAGCGGGAGCTACGAGCAGTACTTC.

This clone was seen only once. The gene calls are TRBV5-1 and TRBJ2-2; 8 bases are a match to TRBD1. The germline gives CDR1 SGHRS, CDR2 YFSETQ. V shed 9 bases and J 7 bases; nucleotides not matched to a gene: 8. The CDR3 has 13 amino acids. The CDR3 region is CATKQQGDGELFF. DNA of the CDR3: TGCGCCACCAAACAACAGGGGGACGGGGAGCTGTTTTTT.

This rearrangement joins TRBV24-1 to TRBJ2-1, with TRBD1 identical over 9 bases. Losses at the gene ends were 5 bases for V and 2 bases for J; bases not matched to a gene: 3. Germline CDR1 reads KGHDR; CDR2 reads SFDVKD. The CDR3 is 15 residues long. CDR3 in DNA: TGTGCCACCAGTGGGGACAGGGACACCTACAATGAGCAGTTCTTC. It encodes CATSGDRDTYNEQFF.

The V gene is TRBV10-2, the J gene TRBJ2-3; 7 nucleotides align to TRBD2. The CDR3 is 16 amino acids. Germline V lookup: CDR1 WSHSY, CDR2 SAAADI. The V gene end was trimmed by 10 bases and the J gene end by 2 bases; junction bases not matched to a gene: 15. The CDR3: CATFTLSGLATDTQYF. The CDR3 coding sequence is TGCGCCACTTTCACTCTTAGCGGGCTAGCCACAGATACGCAGTATTTT.

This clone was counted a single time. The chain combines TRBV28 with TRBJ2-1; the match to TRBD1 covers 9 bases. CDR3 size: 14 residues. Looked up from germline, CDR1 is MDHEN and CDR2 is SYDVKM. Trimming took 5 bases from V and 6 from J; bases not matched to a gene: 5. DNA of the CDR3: TGTGCCAGCAGTACCAGACAGGGGGGCAATGAGCAGTTCTTC. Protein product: CASSTRQGGNEQFF.